The 18 T cell receptor beta chains listed next were all sequenced from one sample in a study of blood T cell repertoires in COVID-19. The data were produced by immunoSEQ multiplex PCR, yet TCRdb's version contains in-frame clones alone and is incomplete. Of around 250,000 clones in the sample, roughly nine tenths were seen once. The specimen was peripheral blood. These receptors were obtained from a man in his 60s with acute or convalescent COVID-19.

The chain joins TRBV30 to TRBJ1-6; perhaps TRBD1 as D (5 bases). Looked up from germline, CDR1 is GTSNPN and CDR2 is SVGIG (reference sequence). This CDR3 region has 12 residues. V was clipped by 5 bases and J by 8 bases, with 10 bases between them. The CDR3 coding sequence is TGTGCCTGGGGCCCGGGGGATTCACCCCTCCACTTT. It specifies CAWGPGDSPLHF.

This clone was detected only a few times. This chain joins TRBV6-6 and TRBJ2-2; weak D call: TRBD2 (5 bases). V gave up 5 bases and J gave up 8 bases, with 24 bases separating them. This CDR3 has 17 amino acids. CDR1 and CDR2 from the germline V gene are MNHNY and SVGAGI (reference sequence). CDR3 in DNA: TGTGCCAGCAGTCGCTCGGAGCTTCGTGGAGGTTCGGGGGAGCTGTTTTTT. As protein: CASSRSELRGGSGELFF.

The CDR3 bases are TGTGCCAGCAGCCCAGGCCCCGACAGCTTTATAAACTATGGCTACACCTTC. Its protein is CASSPGPDSFINYGYTF. This chain connects TRBV5-6 to TRBJ1-2; D may be TRBD1 (5 bases). Trimming cost V 4 bases and J 2 bases, with 21 bases left between them. The length of the CDR3 is 17 residues. Germline-derived CDR1 and CDR2 are SGHDT and YYEEEE. The full variable domain, rest sourced from reference TRBV5-6 and TRBJ1-2, is DAGVTQSPTHLIKTRGQQVTLRCSPKSGHDTVSWYQQALGQGPQFIFQYYEEEERQRGNFPDRFSGHQFPNYSSELNVNALLLGDSALYLCASSPGPDSFINYGYTFGSGTRLTVV.

V and J are TRBV6-2 or TRBV6-3 and TRBJ1-2, with 7 bases aligning to TRBD1. This CDR3 spans 14 amino acids. Germline assignment: CDR1 MNHEY and CDR2 SVGEGT. With V trimmed by 5 bases and J by 2 bases, 5 bases remained unmatched. The CDR3 DNA reads as TGTGCCAGCAGTAACGGACAGGCAAACTATGGCTACACCTTC. Amino acid sequence: CASSNGQANYGYTF.

Concerning this clone itself: A junction boundary mismatches the germline segment, possibly from a read error. The chain carries TRBV12-5 and TRBJ2-5; 16 nucleotides match TRBD2. Germline V lookup: CDR1 LGHNT, CDR2 FRNRAP. The CDR3 is made up of 14 amino acids. CDR3 DNA sequence: TGTGCTAGTGGCTCGGGACTAGCGGGAGGGCGAGACAACTTC. This encodes CASGSGLAGGRDNF. Full variable domain (rest looked up from reference TRBV12-5 and TRBJ2-5): DARVTQTPRHKVTEMGQEVTMRCQPILGHNTVFWYRQTMMQGLELLAYFRNRAPLDDSGMPKDRFSAEMPDATLATLKIQPSEPRDSAVYFCASGSGLAGGRDNFGPGTRLLVL.

A few counts support this clone. The V gene is TRBV20-1, the J gene TRBJ1-4, with D hard to call. The CDR3 length is 11 residues. V lost 1 base and J 8 bases, leaving 5 bases between the germline ends. The germline CDR1 and CDR2 sequences are DFQATT and SNEGSKA (reference sequence). The CDR3 sequence: CSARVLEKLFF. In DNA, the CDR3 is TGCAGTGCTAGAGTTCTCGAAAAACTGTTTTTT.

V and J are TRBV4-3 and TRBJ1-4; no clear D gene. Germline lookup yields CDR1 LGHNA and CDR2 YSLEER. The CDR3 runs to 15 residues. V was clipped by 4 bases and J by 4 bases, with 13 bases between them. Here the CDR3 DNA reads TGCGCCAGCAGCCTAGGGAGGCTTAGTAATGAAAAACTGTTTTTT. This codes for CASSLGRLSNEKLFF.

Only one count was recorded for this clone. The chain uses TRBV30 and TRBJ1-1, with 7 bases fitting TRBD1. With V trimmed by 3 bases and J by 1 base, 2 bases remained unmatched. The germline gives CDR1 GTSNPN, CDR2 SVGIG (reference sequence). The CDR3 length is 13 residues. The CDR3 spells CAWSDRANTEAFF. CDR3 coding DNA: TGTGCCTGGAGCGACAGGGCGAACACTGAAGCTTTCTTT.

The chain employs TRBV5-6 and TRBJ2-1; TRBD2 aligns across 11 bases. The J segment lost 2 bases and the V segment lost 3 bases, leaving 1 base of the junction unmatched. The CDR3 has 15 amino acids. Germline V CDR1 and CDR2: SGHDT, YYEEEE. The CDR3 DNA follows: TGTGCCAGCAGCTCACTAGCGGGGGCCTACAATGAGCAGTTCTTC. Residues: CASSSLAGAYNEQFF. Combining the CDR3 with reference TRBV5-6 and TRBJ2-1 gives the whole variable domain DAGVTQSPTHLIKTRGQQVTLRCSPKSGHDTVSWYQQALGQGPQFIFQYYEEEERQRGNFPDRFSGHQFPNYSSELNVNALLLGDSALYLCASSSLAGAYNEQFFGPGTRLTVL.

V gene TRBV5-1 combines with J gene TRBJ2-3, with 8 bases identical to TRBD2. V dropped 4 bases and J dropped 2; count of bases not matched to a gene: 6. Per the germline V gene, CDR1 is SGHRS and CDR2 is YFSETQ. CDR3 length: 15 amino acids. CDR3 residues: CASSPNSGNTDTQYF. CDR3 nucleotides: TGCGCCAGCAGCCCCAATAGCGGGAACACAGATACGCAGTATTTT.

This chain joins TRBV5-1 and TRBJ2-6, with a weak D call TRBD2 (6 bases). Between the trimmed V and J ends, which lost 5 bases and 0 bases, there was a span of 15 bases. The CDR3 loop spans 17 amino acids. The germline gives CDR1 SGHRS, CDR2 YFSETQ. The CDR3, as DNA: TGCGCCAGCAGGCTCGTCGGGGGATCCTCTGGGGCCAACGTCCTGACTTTC. Encoded protein: CASRLVGGSSGANVLTF.

The chain links TRBV14 to TRBJ2-7; D might be TRBD2 (5 bases). The CDR3 spans 16 residues. Per germline, CDR1 SGHDN and CDR2 FVKESK. The V end was cut by 1 base, the J end by 6 bases, with 19 bases between. CDR3 coding DNA: TGTGCCAGCAGCCAAGCCTCCGGGGTTACCCGCCGCGAGCAGTACTTC. This gives the protein CASSQASGVTRREQYF.

Details on this clone: Germline and junction disagree at one end, which may indicate a read error. The chain couples TRBV7-2 to TRBJ1-1; D is unresolved. This CDR3 has 15 residues. Germline loops: CDR1 SGHTA, CDR2 FQGNSA. In nucleotides, the CDR3 is TGTGCCAGCAGCTTAGTCCCCACGGGGAACGCTGAAGCTTTCTTT. Residues: CASSLVPTGNAEAFF.

The chain has TRBV5-1 and TRBJ1-6, with D uncertain. The CDR3 is made up of 13 amino acids. Per the germline V gene, CDR1 is SGHRS and CDR2 is YFSETQ. Between the trimmed V and J ends, which lost 0 bases and 7 bases, there was a span of 5 bases. CDR3 sequence reads: CASSLDPNSPLHF. The DNA for the CDR3 is TGCGCCAGCAGCTTGGATCCGAATTCACCCCTCCACTTT.

The chain employs TRBV27 and TRBJ2-7, with a weak D call TRBD2 (5 bases). Germline values: CDR1 MNHEY, CDR2 SMNVEV (reference sequence). The ends were cut back, 5 bases at V and 3 bases at J, with 14 bases in the middle. The CDR3 covers 14 residues. The CDR3 protein is CASSLREWGYEQYF. Written as DNA, the CDR3 is TGTGCCAGCAGTCTCCGGGAATGGGGCTACGAGCAGTACTTC.

V and J are TRBV7-2 and TRBJ1-2; D possibly corresponds to TRBD1 (5 bases). Trimming pared 3 bases from V and 6 bases from J, leaving 8 bases between. CDR1 is SGHTA and CDR2 is FQGNSA in the germline V gene. The CDR3 sequence is 12 residues long. CDR3 DNA sequence: TGTGCCAGCAGCTTGCAAGGGGATGGCTACACCTTC. Translating it yields CASSLQGDGYTF.

V gene TRBV7-8 combines with J gene TRBJ1-1; TRBD1 might be the D (5 bases). V lost 5 bases and J 8 bases, leaving 21 bases between the germline ends. Germline V gives CDR1 SGHVS, CDR2 FQNEAQ. The CDR3 runs to 15 residues. The CDR3 reads CASSPLILDRLEAFF. As DNA, the CDR3 is TGTGCCAGCAGCCCCCTCATCCTCGACAGACTCGAAGCTTTCTTT.

The V and J genes are TRBV4-2 and TRBJ1-2; no reliable D call. The CDR3 runs 14 residues. The V and J ends lost 0 bases and 5 bases respectively, with 10 bases between them. The V gene's germline CDR1 is LGHNA and CDR2 YNFKEQ. CDR3: CASSQDFRSYGYTF. DNA of the CDR3: TGTGCCAGCAGCCAAGACTTCCGGAGTTATGGCTACACCTTC.